The sequence of this TCR beta chain was determined in a study of cytomegalovirus exposure and HLA in healthy donors. Study-wide results and caveats: In a later analysis, V- and J-gene trimming of beta chains associated with a DCLRE1C missense variant, replicated independently.

Deletions cut 2 bases from V and 5 bases from J, with 9 bases between. The CDR3 spans 14 residues. Germline CDR1 is MNHEY and CDR2 is SVGAGI. PCR primers comprised 60 Vbeta and 13 Jbeta primers. TCRdb's copy holds only in-frame clones and misses some; the assay was immunoSEQ multiplex PCR. The table shows about 130,000 clones, with 83% occurring only once. In the case of this clone: Its matching antigen is unknown.

The receptor was derived from a woman in her thirties or forties in good health and CMV-seropositive. The sample was PBMCs. J is TRBJ1-4 and V is TRBV6-5; tentatively, D is TRBD1 (5 bases). CDR3 region: CASSYGQGNEKLFF. For the CDR3, the DNA is TGTGCCAGCAGTTACGGGCAGGGCAATGAAAAACTGTTTTTT.